In its sample, the clone carrying this T cell receptor (beta chain) was seen a few times. Its antigen is currently unknown. The CDR3 goes on 3 residues after the read ends, and that part is filled in from the germline J gene. The data are from a study of T cell clonality in common variable immunodeficiency. Whole-study findings and limits: Common variable immunodeficiency TCR beta sequences reportedly had fewer deletions and N-nucleotide insertions.

Control and CVID samples contributed equal amounts of genomic DNA. Assay used: immunoSEQ multiplex PCR; TCRdb lists only in-frame clones, some missing. Altogether around 15,000 clones were found in the sample, and no singletons occur. Germline trimming cut 10 bases from V and 2 bases from J; bases unmatched to any gene: 7. The CDR3 runs to 13 residues. Germline CDR1 and CDR2: SGHTA and FQGTGA. V and J are TRBV7-3 and TRBJ2-7, with 8 bases identical to TRBD2. This receptor was taken from a human donor with common variable immunodeficiency. Sequenced input: peripheral blood mononuclear cells. The CDR3 reads CANRGLAAYEQYF. Incomplete CDR3 DNA: TGTGCCAACCGAGGACTAGCTGCCTACGAG.